This T cell receptor beta chain was obtained from a study of blood T cell repertoires in COVID-19. The CDR3 covers 14 residues. Trimming cost V 6 bases and J 13 bases; bases outside gene matches: 14. CDR1 and CDR2 (germline): LGHNT, FRNRAP. As originally analysed: The assay estimated nucleated cells by amplifying reference gene primers. Libraries were prepared by immunoSEQ multiplex PCR; TCRdb keeps only in-frame clonotypes and omits some of them. The V and J calls and clone size come from that table; D and trimming were worked out from the DNA. The top ten hold approximately 9.4% of the sample, which has approximately 330,000 clones, roughly 86% seen once.

The sample taken for sequencing was peripheral blood. The J gene is TRBJ1-4, the V gene TRBV12-5; 7 nucleotides align to TRBD1. The receptor's source is a man aged 25-45 years with COVID-19, enrolled during active disease. CDR3 coding DNA: TGTGCTAGTGGACTTATTGAGACAGGGAGTAGACTGTTTTTT. Amino acid sequence: CASGLIETGSRLFF.